The 27 T cell receptor beta chains below were found in one sample sequenced in a study of blood T cell repertoires in COVID-19. Sequenced by immunoSEQ multiplex PCR; TCRdb stores in-frame clones only, minus some. The data contain around 400,000 clones, roughly 80% of them seen just once; the ten biggest clones take up approximately 5%. Sequenced material: PBMCs or T cells enriched from blood (not recorded which). All receptors derive from a woman between 50 and 59 years old who had recovered from COVID-19.

This chain links TRBV19 with TRBJ1-5, with D tentatively TRBD1 (6 bases). V lost 1 base and J lost 3, with 10 bases in between. CDR1 is LNHDA and CDR2 is SQIVND in the germline V gene (reference sequence). This CDR3 comprises 15 residues. CDR3 sequence: CASSIGDTLNQPQHF. The CDR3 DNA follows: TGTGCCAGTAGTATAGGGGACACCCTCAATCAGCCCCAGCATTTT.

The rearrangement uses TRBV19 and TRBJ1-1, with TRBD1 as a possible D gene (5 bases). CDR1 is LNHDA, CDR2 SQIVND, per germline (reference sequence). This CDR3 has 15 amino acids. The germline V and J ends were trimmed by 6 bases and 4 bases, with 18 bases remaining between them. For the CDR3, the DNA is TGTGCCAGTAGAACTGGCAGACAGTCAACCACTGAAGCTTTCTTT. This encodes CASRTGRQSTTEAFF.

This rearrangement joins TRBV11-2 to TRBJ2-1; 10 nucleotides agree with TRBD1. Germline V CDR1 and CDR2: SGHAT, FQNNGV. The trim removed 1 base at V and 5 bases at J, leaving 5 bases unmatched. The CDR3 contains 16 residues. The chain's CDR3 is CASSLVRTGGDNEQFF. The CDR3 DNA reads as TGTGCCAGCAGCTTAGTGCGGACAGGGGGGGACAATGAGCAGTTCTTC.

The chain combines TRBV7-6 with TRBJ1-1, with D tentatively TRBD1 (5 bases). This CDR3 region has 15 residues. Germline V lookup: CDR1 SGHVS, CDR2 FNYEAQ. Deletions cut 0 bases from V and 1 base from J, with 9 bases between. This CDR3 is CASSLAGGPNTEAFF. In DNA, the CDR3 is TGTGCCAGCAGCTTAGCGGGGGGACCGAACACTGAAGCTTTCTTT.

This sequence joins TRBV2 and TRBJ2-2; 7 bases are shared with TRBD1. The CDR3 has 15 residues. CDR1 is SNHLY, CDR2 FYNNEI, per germline. The V and J ends lost 7 bases and 5 bases, in that order; junction bases with no gene match: 10. The CDR3 coding sequence is TGTGCCAGCAAAAACCAGGGGGTGAGGACCGGGGAGCTGTTTTTT. Translating gives CASKNQGVRTGELFF.

The table lists this clone with a few counts. This chain connects TRBV5-1 to TRBJ1-4, with 10 bases fitting TRBD1. The V and J ends lost 4 bases and 5 bases, in that order; junction bases with no gene match: 8. CDR1 and CDR2 from the germline V gene are SGHRS and YFSETQ. The CDR3 runs to 16 residues. CDR3 nucleotide sequence: TGCGCCAGCAGCGGAACCCCGGGACAGGGGAATGAAAAACTGTTTTTT. It specifies CASSGTPGQGNEKLFF.

This clone was observed a single time. This chain connects TRBV6-2 or TRBV6-3 to TRBJ1-4; D unresolved. The CDR3 runs to 16 residues. The V end lost 2 bases, the J end lost 2 bases, and 12 bases lay between the germline ends. Germline-derived CDR1 and CDR2 are MNHEY and SVGEGT. DNA of the CDR3: TGTGCCAGCAGTTACGGAGGAAGGCTGACTAATGAAAAACTGTTTTTT. Amino acid sequence: CASSYGGRLTNEKLFF.

This rearrangement joins TRBV4-3 to TRBJ2-1; tentative D call: TRBD2 (7 bases). Trimming took 0 bases from V and 0 from J, leaving 12 bases between them. CDR3 length: 17 amino acids. Germline assignment: CDR1 LGHNA and CDR2 YSLEER. The CDR3 loop is CASSQDTGGHSYNEQFF. The CDR3 DNA follows: TGCGCCAGCAGCCAAGACACGGGGGGACACTCCTACAATGAGCAGTTCTTC.

With regard to this clone: A read error may produce the germline difference seen at one junction end. J is TRBJ2-3 and V is TRBV20-1; 7 bases are shared with TRBD2. CDR3 length: 10 amino acids. Germline lookup yields CDR1 DFQATT and CDR2 SNEGSKA (reference sequence). The CDR3 DNA follows: TGCAGTGAGGATAGAGCGGGGCGGGCGTTT. Its translation is CSEDRAGRAF.

In nucleotides, the CDR3 is TGTGCCAGCAGCTCTGGAGGCGGACTCTCTGGAAACACCATATATTTT. It specifies CASSSGGGLSGNTIYF. The chain carries TRBV5-6 and TRBJ1-3; no firm D call. V was shortened by 3 bases and J by 0 bases, with 13 bases between the two germline ends. Germline CDR1 reads SGHDT; CDR2 reads YYEEEE. The CDR3 is 16 amino acids.

J is TRBJ1-6 and V is TRBV3-1 (or the pseudogene TRBV3-2), with D maybe TRBD1 (6 bases). The CDR3 consists of 15 residues. Trimming removed 2 bases at V and 10 bases at J, with 15 bases between. Germline V lookup: CDR1 LGHDT, CDR2 YNNKEL (reference sequence). Here the CDR3 DNA reads TGTGCCAGCAGCCAACGTTCAGGGGTAGGATCACCCCTCCACTTT. The encoded protein is CASSQRSGVGSPLHF.

The chain has TRBV7-3 and TRBJ2-1, with 10 bases fitting TRBD1. The junction had 6 bases not matched to a gene; V was cut back by 4 bases and J by 6 bases. The CDR3 is 15 residues long. Germline CDR1 reads SGHTA; CDR2 reads FQGTGA. The CDR3 bases are TGTGCCAGCAGCTACCCCGGGACAGGGGTCAATGAGCAGTTCTTC. Residues: CASSYPGTGVNEQFF.

In its sample, this clone was seen a few times. V gene TRBV12-3 or TRBV12-4 combines with J gene TRBJ2-2; TRBD1 might be the D (5 bases). The CDR3 sequence is 12 residues long. The V gene lost 6 bases and the J gene lost 5 bases, with 7 bases spanning the gap. CDR3: CASSQGTGELFF. The CDR3 coding sequence is TGTGCCAGCAGCCAGGGAACCGGGGAGCTGTTTTTT.

The chain joins TRBV18 to TRBJ1-2, with 9 bases aligning to TRBD1. The CDR3 is 16 amino acids. Germline values: CDR1 KGHSH, CDR2 LQKENI. V gave up 3 bases and J gave up 4 bases; unmatched junction bases: 9. The CDR3, as DNA: TGTGCCAGCTCACCTCGACAGGGGGTGGGACTCTATGGCTACACCTTC. As protein: CASSPRQGVGLYGYTF.

This clone was recorded only once. The V and J genes are TRBV28 and TRBJ2-7; D is uncertain. Trimming removed 8 bases from V and 5 bases from J, with 22 bases in between. Germline lookup yields CDR1 MDHEN and CDR2 SYDVKM. The CDR3 is 15 amino acids. CDR3: CASQRSALGGNEQYF. CDR3 in DNA: TGTGCCAGCCAGAGGTCTGCGCTGGGTGGTAACGAGCAGTACTTC.

This chain's CDR3 is CASGIPNQPQHF. CDR3 DNA: TGTGCCAGCGGCATCCCGAATCAGCCCCAGCATTTT. J is TRBJ1-5 and V is TRBV6-5; D remains unclear. CDR1 MNHEY and CDR2 SVGAGI come from the germline V gene. Trimming cost V 8 bases and J 4 bases, with 9 bases left between them. The length of the CDR3 is 12 residues.

The rearrangement joins TRBV10-3 to TRBJ1-2; D is uncertain. The CDR3 loop spans 13 amino acids. In germline, CDR1 is ENHRY, CDR2 SYGVKD. V was cut by 0 bases and J by 2 bases, with 4 bases left in between. CDR3 sequence: CAISESENYGYTF. The CDR3, as DNA: TGTGCCATCAGTGAGTCGGAGAACTATGGCTACACCTTC.

This chain uses TRBV6-5 with TRBJ1-1; no reliable D call. Germline V gives CDR1 MNHEY, CDR2 SVGAGI. Trimming pared 2 bases from V and 0 bases from J, leaving 7 bases between. The CDR3 has 14 amino acids. DNA of the CDR3: TGTGCCAGCAGTTACGTACGGTTGAACACTGAAGCTTTCTTT. It is translated as CASSYVRLNTEAFF.

The chain uses TRBV2 and TRBJ1-1; D not certain. CDR3 length equals 11 residues. Germline V gene sequence: CDR1 SNHLY, CDR2 FYNNEI. The V end lost 9 bases, the J end lost 1 base, and 6 bases lay between the germline ends. The CDR3 nucleotides are TGTGCCAGTGCGAAGAACACTGAAGCTTTCTTT. It encodes CASAKNTEAFF.

This clone appeared once. V is TRBV5-1 and J is TRBJ1-2; 7 bases align to TRBD1. V lost 3 bases and J lost 2; bases outside the gene matches: 4. From germline, CDR1 is SGHRS and CDR2 YFSETQ. CDR3 length: 14 amino acids. CDR3 bases: TGCGCCAGCAGCTCCGGGACAGAGAACTATGGCTACACCTTC. This encodes CASSSGTENYGYTF.

The rearrangement links TRBV28 to TRBJ1-1; perhaps TRBD1 as D (5 bases). CDR3 length: 16 residues. Germline V gene sequence: CDR1 MDHEN, CDR2 SYDVKM. V was pared by 6 bases and J by 7 bases, with 24 bases between. CDR3 nucleotides: TGTGCCAGCAGCCCCGGGGGGTCCCACAAATACCTTGAAGCTTTCTTT. Protein: CASSPGGSHKYLEAFF.

This clone was seen a single time. In DNA form, the CDR3 reads TGTGCCAGTAGGGTCCCCAGTGGGGGGGCTTATGGCTACACCTTC. This translates into CASRVPSGGAYGYTF. This chain links TRBV19 with TRBJ1-2, with D maybe TRBD1 (6 bases). CDR1 is LNHDA and CDR2 is SQIVND in the germline V gene (reference sequence). V lost 6 bases to trimming and J lost 5 bases, with 19 bases between them. The CDR3 loop spans 15 amino acids.

The chain employs TRBV14 and TRBJ2-1; 7 positions agree with TRBD2. Germline V gene lookup returns CDR1 SGHDN and CDR2 FVKESK. Unmatched junction bases numbered 11, after V lost 9 bases and J lost 0 bases. This CDR3 comprises 16 residues. The CDR3 DNA reads TGTGCCAGTACCCCCCGGGGGGAGAGCTCCTACAATGAGCAGTTCTTC. Amino acids: CASTPRGESSYNEQFF. Supplemented by reference TRBV14 and TRBJ2-1, the full variable domain reads EAGVTQFPSHSVIEKGQTVTLRCDPISGHDNLYWYRRVMGKEIKFLLHFVKESKQDESGMPNNRFLAERTGGTYSTLKVQPAELEDSGVYFCASTPRGESSYNEQFFGPGTRLTVL.

The rearrangement uses TRBV5-6 and TRBJ1-2, with TRBD1 matching over 7 bases. The germline gives CDR1 SGHDT, CDR2 YYEEEE. The CDR3 consists of 15 residues. V was clipped by 0 bases and J by 2 bases; unmatched bases: 4. The CDR3 loop reads CASSLAGGYNYGYTF. CDR3 in DNA: TGTGCCAGCAGCTTGGCAGGGGGGTACAACTATGGCTACACCTTC. Based on the CDR3 plus reference TRBV5-6 and TRBJ1-2, the full variable domain is DAGVTQSPTHLIKTRGQQVTLRCSPKSGHDTVSWYQQALGQGPQFIFQYYEEEERQRGNFPDRFSGHQFPNYSSELNVNALLLGDSALYLCASSLAGGYNYGYTFGSGTRLTVV.

The V gene is TRBV19, the J gene TRBJ2-1; D unresolved. The CDR3 contains 14 residues. Germline V lookup: CDR1 LNHDA, CDR2 SQIVND (reference sequence). V lost 10 bases and J lost 0, with 13 bases in between. The CDR3: CATSSSSSYNEQFF. DNA of the CDR3: TGTGCCACCAGTTCCTCCAGCTCCTACAATGAGCAGTTCTTC.

The chain combines TRBV29-1 with TRBJ1-2; D possibly corresponds to TRBD1 (5 bases). Per the germline V gene, CDR1 is SQVTM and CDR2 is ANQGSEA. CDR3 length equals 12 residues. Trimming removed 4 bases from V and 6 bases from J, with 12 bases in between. The CDR3 nucleotides are TGCAGCGTTGGGGCAGGGTACGATGGCTACACCTTC. This translates into CSVGAGYDGYTF.

The rearrangement uses TRBV2 and TRBJ1-1; TRBD1 is a possible D gene (5 bases). V gave up 6 bases and J gave up 4 bases, with 18 bases separating them. The germline gives CDR1 SNHLY, CDR2 FYNNEI. The CDR3 has 15 residues. The CDR3 loop is CASSEGGAGSTEAFF. CDR3 coding DNA: TGTGCCAGCAGCGAGGGTGGGGCGGGGAGCACTGAAGCTTTCTTT.